What follows are 29 T cell receptor beta chains derived from one specimen sequenced in a study of T cell responses to AZD1222 COVID-19 vaccine. TCRdb keeps only in-frame clones here, not all; method: immunoSEQ multiplex PCR. The sample lists about 130,000 clones; roughly 87% were seen once. Source: peripheral blood, taken 28 days after the second AZD1222 dose. All receptors come from an adult who received the AZD1222 COVID-19 vaccine.

V and J are TRBV12-5 and TRBJ2-2; weak D call: TRBD1 (5 bases). The CDR3 contains 14 residues. V was clipped by 6 bases and J by 2 bases, with 10 bases between them. Germline V lookup: CDR1 LGHNT, CDR2 FRNRAP. CDR3 bases: TGTGCTAGTGGAGGTGGACACAACACCGGGGAGCTGTTTTTT. This encodes CASGGGHNTGELFF.

This chain joins TRBV6-5 and TRBJ1-5; perhaps TRBD1 as D (6 bases). Germline values: CDR1 MNHEY, CDR2 SVGAGI. V gave up 7 bases and J gave up 5 bases, with 18 bases separating them. The CDR3 covers 15 residues. CDR3 region: CASTRLSGVDQPQHF. CDR3 nucleotide sequence: TGTGCCAGCACCCGACTCTCAGGGGTCGATCAGCCCCAGCATTTT.

The V gene is TRBV7-8, the J gene TRBJ2-5; no firm D call. V was shortened by 3 bases and J by 3 bases, with 8 bases between the two germline ends. The CDR3 consists of 13 residues. Germline V gene lookup returns CDR1 SGHVS and CDR2 FQNEAQ. CDR3: CASSLLRKETQYF. The DNA of the CDR3 is TGTGCCAGCAGCTTGCTCAGAAAAGAGACCCAGTACTTC.

V is TRBV4-2 and J is TRBJ1-5; the D is unclear. V was clipped by 2 bases and J by 5 bases, with 7 bases between them. This CDR3 is built from 13 residues. CDR1 is LGHNA, CDR2 YNFKEQ, per germline. CDR3 loop: CASSQSEDQPQHF. The CDR3 DNA is TGTGCCAGCAGCCAATCGGAGGATCAGCCCCAGCATTTT.

This rearrangement joins TRBV29-1 to TRBJ2-1, with D maybe TRBD2 (6 bases). Trimming stripped 7 bases from V and 10 bases from J, with 20 bases between. The CDR3 has 13 amino acids. Looked up from germline, CDR1 is SQVTM and CDR2 is ANQGSEA. For the CDR3, the DNA is TGCAGCGCCAAGCCGGGACTTAGTAGGGAGCAGTTCTTC. Protein product: CSAKPGLSREQFF.

The chain combines TRBV16 with TRBJ1-5; D is ambiguous. CDR1 is KGHSY, CDR2 FQNENV, per germline. V lost 0 bases to trimming and J lost 6 bases, with 6 bases between them. The CDR3 totals 13 residues. The CDR3 here is CASSQSGSQPQHF. CDR3 nucleotide sequence: TGTGCCAGCAGCCAATCGGGGAGTCAGCCCCAGCATTTT.

This sequence joins TRBV10-3 and TRBJ1-1; no reliable D call. Germline CDR1 ENHRY, CDR2 SYGVKD. The V end lost 6 bases, the J end lost 2 bases, and 7 bases lay between the germline ends. The CDR3 has 12 amino acids. The CDR3 is CAISQENTEAFF. In nucleotides, the CDR3 is TGTGCCATCAGCCAAGAAAACACTGAAGCTTTCTTT.

The CDR3 nucleotides read TGTGCCAGCAGCTTATTGCTAGCGGGAGATTCCATCTACGAGCAGTACTTC. Amino acid sequence: CASSLLLAGDSIYEQYF. The J gene is TRBJ2-7, the V gene TRBV7-7; the match to TRBD2 covers 10 bases. The length of the CDR3 is 17 residues. V was clipped by 2 bases and J by 3 bases; unmatched bases: 10. Looked up from germline, CDR1 is SSHAT and CDR2 is FNYEAQ (reference sequence). Together with reference TRBV7-7 and TRBJ2-7, the CDR3 gives the full variable domain: GAGVSQSPRYKVTKRGQDVTLRCDPISSHATLYWYQQALGQGPEFLTYFNYEAQPDKSGLPSDRFSAERPEGSISTLTIQRTEQRDSAMYRCASSLLLAGDSIYEQYFGPGTRLTVT.

The rearrangement uses TRBV19 and TRBJ1-1, with D unresolved. The V gene's germline CDR1 is LNHDA and CDR2 SQIVND (reference sequence). Trimming cost V 5 bases and J 1 base, with 8 bases left between them. This CDR3 has 13 amino acids. CDR3 coding DNA: TGTGCCAGTAGTCCCTGGGGGAACACTGAAGCTTTCTTT. This codes for CASSPWGNTEAFF. Variable domain in full (rest from reference TRBV19 and TRBJ1-1): DGGITQSPKYLFRKEGQNVTLSCEQNLNHDAMYWYRQDPGQGLRLIYYSQIVNDFQKGDIAEGYSVSREKKESFPLTVTSAQKNPTAFYLCASSPWGNTEAFFGQGTRLTVV.

This clone appeared once. The chain uses TRBV5-6 and TRBJ2-7, with D unclear. Trimming pared 0 bases from V and 0 bases from J, leaving 10 bases between. CDR1 and CDR2 (germline): SGHDT, YYEEEE. The CDR3 consists of 15 residues. The DNA of the CDR3 is TGTGCCAGCAGCTTGGTAGGGCAGACCTCCTACGAGCAGTACTTC. Translation gives CASSLVGQTSYEQYF.

The chain carries TRBV7-9 and TRBJ2-2; 8 nucleotides agree with TRBD2. Germline-derived CDR1 and CDR2 are SEHNR and FQNEAQ (reference sequence). The CDR3 is made up of 18 amino acids. V shed 1 base, J shed 3 bases, and the junction held 10 bases outside the gene matches. The DNA for the CDR3 is TGTGCCAGCAGCTTAGGGTCCAGCGGGAGTGGTGACACCGGGGAGCTGTTTTTT. Amino acid sequence: CASSLGSSGSGDTGELFF.

V and J are TRBV12-3 or TRBV12-4 and TRBJ1-2; D is possibly TRBD1 (6 bases). Trimming pared 1 base from V and 8 bases from J, leaving 8 bases between. The CDR3 length is 12 residues. CDR3 DNA: TGTGCCAGCAGTTTAGTGGGGGCAGGCTACACCTTC. Encoded protein: CASSLVGAGYTF.

The chain carries TRBV5-1 and TRBJ2-2, with D possibly being TRBD2 (6 bases). Germline CDR1 is SGHRS and CDR2 is YFSETQ. V was trimmed by 4 bases and J by 3 bases, leaving 13 bases between them. The CDR3 is 15 amino acids. Here the CDR3 reads CASSVRDSDTGELFF. CDR3 in DNA: TGCGCCAGCAGCGTCCGGGACTCAGACACCGGGGAGCTGTTTTTT.

V gene TRBV7-6 combines with J gene TRBJ1-4, with D possibly matching TRBD1 (5 bases). The CDR3 runs 16 residues. V gave up 5 bases and J gave up 5 bases, with 18 bases separating them. CDR1 is SGHVS and CDR2 is FNYEAQ in the germline V gene. The CDR3 protein is CASSPWGGRANEKLFF. CDR3 sequence (DNA): TGTGCCAGCAGCCCGTGGGGTGGCAGGGCCAATGAAAAACTGTTTTTT.

By share of the sample, this clone is medium-sized (0.01 to 0.1%). This chain uses TRBV6-4 with TRBJ2-2; 10 bases agree with TRBD1. The V gene end was trimmed by 9 bases and the J gene end by 3 bases; junction bases not matched to a gene: 1. This CDR3 comprises 13 residues. Germline V lookup: CDR1 MRHNA, CDR2 SNTAGT. The CDR3 region is CASGTGDTGELFF. The DNA of the CDR3 is TGTGCCAGTGGGACAGGGGACACCGGGGAGCTGTTTTTT.

To note about this clone: Other nucleotide sequences in the sample specify the same CDR3. V gene TRBV27 combines with J gene TRBJ2-7; 7 bases line up with TRBD1. Germline V gives CDR1 MNHEY, CDR2 SMNVEV (reference sequence). The CDR3 runs 13 residues. After removal of 5 bases from V and 2 bases from J, the junction contained 3 bases not matched to a gene. The CDR3 loop reads CASSRQGPYEQYF. The DNA for the CDR3 is TGTGCCAGCAGTCGACAGGGTCCCTACGAGCAGTACTTC.

This clone was detected only a few times. An end of the junction differs from the germline gene, which may be a read error. The V gene is TRBV7-7, the J gene TRBJ1-6, with D unclear. CDR3 length equals 17 residues. Germline CDR1 is SSHAT and CDR2 is FNYEAQ (reference sequence). CDR3 in amino acids: CASSLRVAFFYNSPLHF. The CDR3 region has the DNA TGTGCTAGCAGCCTACGGGTCGCATTTTTTTATAATTCACCCCTCCACTTT.

Comment on this clone: Other DNA sequences in this sample translate to the same CDR3. V gene TRBV2 combines with J gene TRBJ1-5; D gene uncertain. V shed 5 bases and J shed 4 bases, with 6 bases lying between them. The germline V gene has CDR1 SNHLY and CDR2 FYNNEI. The CDR3 extends over 12 amino acids. Written as DNA, the CDR3 is TGTGCCAGCAGTAGAGGGAATCAGCCCCAGCATTTT. Its protein product is CASSRGNQPQHF.

The chain combines TRBV6-2 or TRBV6-3 with TRBJ1-5; D is unclear. The CDR3 has 15 residues. Germline V CDR1 and CDR2: MNHEY, SVGEGT. V was trimmed by 5 bases and J by 3 bases, leaving 14 bases between them. CDR3 sequence reads: CASSKPPADNQPQHF. In DNA, the CDR3 is TGTGCCAGCAGTAAGCCCCCAGCGGACAATCAGCCCCAGCATTTT.

This chain links TRBV5-1 with TRBJ2-5; TRBD1 agrees at 8 bases. CDR3 length: 14 residues. Losses at the gene ends were 4 bases for V and 4 bases for J; bases not matched to a gene: 6. Germline V gene data show CDR1 as SGHRS and CDR2 as YFSETQ. DNA for the CDR3: TGCGCCAGCAGCGCCGGGACAGGAGTAGAGACCCAGTACTTC. Translating gives CASSAGTGVETQYF.

The chain combines TRBV12-3 or TRBV12-4 with TRBJ1-1, with no clear D. The CDR3 loop spans 13 amino acids. V was trimmed by 3 bases and J by 4 bases, leaving 9 bases between them. The CDR3 DNA is TGTGCCAGCAGTTTTAGGTCCGGCACTGAAGCTTTCTTT. Protein product: CASSFRSGTEAFF.

This chain connects TRBV28 to TRBJ1-1; tentatively, D is TRBD1 (6 bases). Germline CDR1 reads MDHEN; CDR2 reads SYDVKM. Trimming removed 1 base at V and 8 bases at J, with 11 bases between. The CDR3 extends over 13 amino acids. CDR3 loop: CASSLSLDSEAFF. The CDR3 coding sequence is TGTGCCAGCAGTTTATCCTTGGACAGCGAAGCTTTCTTT. The variable domain in full, with the rest retrieved from reference TRBV28 and TRBJ1-1, is DVKVTQSSRYLVKRTGEKVFLECVQDMDHENMFWYRQDPGLGLRLIYFSYDVKMKEKGDIPEGYSVSREKKERFSLILESASTNQTSMYLCASSLSLDSEAFFGQGTRLTVV.

The gene calls are TRBV4-3 and TRBJ2-3; 9 nucleotides agree with TRBD1. The CDR3 totals 15 residues. Trimming removed 4 bases from V and 3 bases from J; junction bases left unmatched: 5. From germline, CDR1 is LGHNA and CDR2 YSLEER. As DNA, the CDR3 is TGCGCCAGCAGCCCTACAGGGGGCGCGACAGATACGCAGTATTTT. It codes for CASSPTGGATDTQYF.

CDR3 protein: CASSLSRALSRGEAFF. The CDR3, as DNA: TGTGCCAGCAGTTTATCCAGGGCCCTCTCTAGGGGTGAAGCTTTCTTT. V usage is TRBV28 and J usage is TRBJ1-1, with a weak D call TRBD1 (5 bases). From germline, CDR1 is MDHEN and CDR2 SYDVKM. The CDR3 runs to 16 residues. V was shortened by 1 base and J by 7 bases, with 19 bases between the two germline ends.

The chain has TRBV11-2 and TRBJ2-7; 7 bases fit TRBD2. V lost 3 bases, J lost 1 base, and 6 bases stayed unmatched. Looked up from germline, CDR1 is SGHAT and CDR2 is FQNNGV. This CDR3 is built from 15 residues. CDR3 in DNA: TGTGCCAGCAGCTTCTCAGGCGGGGGATCCTACGAGCAGTACTTC. Protein sequence: CASSFSGGGSYEQYF.

The chain links TRBV6-5 to TRBJ1-3; D is uncertain. The CDR3 extends over 14 amino acids. Trimming shortened V by 5 bases and J by 0 bases, and 8 bases separated the two germline ends. The V gene's germline CDR1 is MNHEY and CDR2 SVGAGI. The CDR3 protein is CASSPASSGNTIYF. Written as DNA, the CDR3 is TGTGCCAGCAGTCCCGCAAGCTCTGGAAACACCATATATTTT.

The chain is built from TRBV6-5 and TRBJ1-1, with TRBD1 as a possible D gene (6 bases). CDR1 is MNHEY and CDR2 is SVGAGI in the germline V gene. V shed 6 bases and J shed 1 base, with 9 bases lying between them. The CDR3 length is 13 residues. CDR3 DNA: TGTGCCAGCAGAACAGGGCCGAACACTGAAGCTTTCTTT. It is translated as CASRTGPNTEAFF.

The chain is built from TRBV19 and TRBJ2-2; 15 bases fit TRBD2. Trimming at V came to 4 bases and at J to 5 bases, leaving 2 bases not matched to a gene. CDR1 is LNHDA and CDR2 is SQIVND in the germline V gene (reference sequence). CDR3 length equals 16 residues. The DNA of the CDR3 is TGTGCCAGTAGTAGGACTAGCGGGAGGGCTACCGGGGAGCTGTTTTTT. Translation gives CASSRTSGRATGELFF. The full variable domain, in which reference TRBV19 and TRBJ2-2 provide the parts outside the CDR3, is DGGITQSPKYLFRKEGQNVTLSCEQNLNHDAMYWYRQDPGQGLRLIYYSQIVNDFQKGDIAEGYSVSREKKESFPLTVTSAQKNPTAFYLCASSRTSGRATGELFFGEGSRLTVL.

The chain has TRBV30 and TRBJ1-1; no definite D call. V lost 1 base, J lost 11 bases, and 2 bases lay in between. The CDR3 has 8 amino acids. Germline V gene sequence: CDR1 GTSNPN, CDR2 SVGIG (reference sequence). The CDR3 protein is CAWSEAFF. The CDR3 DNA reads as TGTGCCTGGAGTGAGGCTTTCTTT.